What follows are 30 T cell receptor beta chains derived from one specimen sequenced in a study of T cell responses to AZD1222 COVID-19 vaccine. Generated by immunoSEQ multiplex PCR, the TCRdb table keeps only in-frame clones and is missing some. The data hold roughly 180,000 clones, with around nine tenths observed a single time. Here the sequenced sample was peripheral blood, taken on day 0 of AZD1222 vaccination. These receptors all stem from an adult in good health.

As DNA, the CDR3 is TGTGCCAGCAGTCCCGGACAGGGCTGGAGTAACACCATATATTTT. Translating gives CASSPGQGWSNTIYF. The chain couples TRBV6-5 to TRBJ1-3, with TRBD1 matching 8 bases. With V trimmed by 5 bases and J by 7 bases, 10 bases remained unmatched. From germline, CDR1 is MNHEY and CDR2 SVGAGI. The CDR3 loop spans 15 amino acids.

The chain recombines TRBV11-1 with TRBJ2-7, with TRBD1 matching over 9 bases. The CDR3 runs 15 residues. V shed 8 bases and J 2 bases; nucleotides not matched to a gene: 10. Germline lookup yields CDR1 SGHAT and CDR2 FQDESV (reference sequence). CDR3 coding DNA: TGTGCCAGCGGGATGGGACAGGGAGTCACCTACGAGCAGTACTTC. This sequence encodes CASGMGQGVTYEQYF.

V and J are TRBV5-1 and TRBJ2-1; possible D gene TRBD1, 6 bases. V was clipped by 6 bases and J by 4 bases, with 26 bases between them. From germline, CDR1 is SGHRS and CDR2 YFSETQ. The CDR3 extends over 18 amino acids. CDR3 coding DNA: TGCGCCAGCAAGAGTAATTTTGGGGCGCAGGGGACATACAATGAGCAGTTCTTC. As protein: CASKSNFGAQGTYNEQFF.

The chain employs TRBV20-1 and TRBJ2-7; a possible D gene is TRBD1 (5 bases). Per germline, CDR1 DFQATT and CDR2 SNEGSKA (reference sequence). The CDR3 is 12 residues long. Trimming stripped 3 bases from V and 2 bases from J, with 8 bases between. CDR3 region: CSASTGPYEQYF. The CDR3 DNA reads TGCAGTGCTAGTACAGGACCCTACGAGCAGTACTTC.

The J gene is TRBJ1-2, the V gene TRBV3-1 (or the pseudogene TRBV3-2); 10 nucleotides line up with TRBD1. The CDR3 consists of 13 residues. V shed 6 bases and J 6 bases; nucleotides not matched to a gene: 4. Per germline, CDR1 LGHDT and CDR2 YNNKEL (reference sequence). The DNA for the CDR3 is TGTGCCAGCAGTTGGGACAGGGGACATGGCTACACCTTC. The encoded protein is CASSWDRGHGYTF.

CDR3 amino acids: CASSRGTANTEAFF. The CDR3 nucleotides read TGCGCCAGCAGCCGAGGGACAGCGAACACTGAAGCTTTCTTT. The chain joins TRBV5-1 to TRBJ1-1, with 7 positions matching TRBD1. The CDR3 loop spans 14 amino acids. J lost 1 base, V lost 4 bases, and 4 bases had no gene match. CDR1 and CDR2 (germline): SGHRS, YFSETQ.

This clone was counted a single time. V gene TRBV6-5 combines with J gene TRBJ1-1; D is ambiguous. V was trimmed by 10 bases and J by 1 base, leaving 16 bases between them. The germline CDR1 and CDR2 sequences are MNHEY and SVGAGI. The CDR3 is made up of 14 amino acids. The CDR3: CATLGFGWNTEAFF. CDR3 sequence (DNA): TGTGCCACCCTCGGGTTCGGGTGGAACACTGAAGCTTTCTTT.

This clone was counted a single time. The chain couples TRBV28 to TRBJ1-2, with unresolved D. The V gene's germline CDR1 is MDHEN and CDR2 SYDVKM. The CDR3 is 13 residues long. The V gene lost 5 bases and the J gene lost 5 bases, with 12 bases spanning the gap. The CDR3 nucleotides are TGTGCCAGCAGTCTTGCGGTAGATTATGGCTACACCTTC. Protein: CASSLAVDYGYTF.

The CDR3 sequence: CASSPYTDYNEQFF. CDR3 nucleotide sequence: TGTGCCAGCAGCCCATACACTGATTACAATGAGCAGTTCTTC. The J gene is TRBJ2-1, the V gene TRBV7-9; D uncertain. V lost 5 bases, J lost 4 bases, and 12 bases lay in between. The CDR3 covers 14 residues. Germline lookup yields CDR1 SEHNR and CDR2 FQNEAQ (reference sequence). Filled out from reference TRBV7-9 and TRBJ2-1, the complete variable domain reads DTGVSQNPRHKITKRGQNVTFRCDPISEHNRLYWYRQTLGQGPEFLTYFQNEAQLEKSRLLSDRFSAERPKGSFSTLEIQRTEQGDSAMYLCASSPYTDYNEQFFGPGTRLTVL.

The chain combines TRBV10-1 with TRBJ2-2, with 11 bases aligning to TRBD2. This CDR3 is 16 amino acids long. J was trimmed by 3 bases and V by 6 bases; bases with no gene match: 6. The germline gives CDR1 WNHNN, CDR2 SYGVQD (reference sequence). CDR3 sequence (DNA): TGCGCCAGCAGGGGGGGACTAGCGGAATACACCGGGGAGCTGTTTTTT. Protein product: CASRGGLAEYTGELFF.

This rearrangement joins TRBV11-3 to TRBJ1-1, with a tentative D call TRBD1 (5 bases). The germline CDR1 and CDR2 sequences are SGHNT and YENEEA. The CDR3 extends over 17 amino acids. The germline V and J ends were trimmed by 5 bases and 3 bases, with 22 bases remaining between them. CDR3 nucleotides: TGTGCCAGCAGCACTAGCTCCCAAGGGGTTGGGGACACTGAAGCTTTCTTT. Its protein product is CASSTSSQGVGDTEAFF. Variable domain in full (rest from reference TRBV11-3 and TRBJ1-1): EAGVVQSPRYKIIEKKQPVAFWCNPISGHNTLYWYLQNLGQGPELLIRYENEEAVDDSQLPKDRFSAERLKGVDSTLKIQPAELGDSAVYLCASSTSSQGVGDTEAFFGQGTRLTVV.

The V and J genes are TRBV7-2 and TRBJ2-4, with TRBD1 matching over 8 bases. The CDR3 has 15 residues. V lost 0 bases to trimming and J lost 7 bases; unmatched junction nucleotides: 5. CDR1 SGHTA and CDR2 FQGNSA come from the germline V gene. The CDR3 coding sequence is TGTGCCAGCAGCTTAGCGCGGACAGGGAGGAACATTCAGTACTTC. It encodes CASSLARTGRNIQYF.

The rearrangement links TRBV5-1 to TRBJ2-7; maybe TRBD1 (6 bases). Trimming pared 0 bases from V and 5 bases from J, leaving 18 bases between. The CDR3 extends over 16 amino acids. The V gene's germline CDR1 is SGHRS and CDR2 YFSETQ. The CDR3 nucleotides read TGCGCCAGCAGCTTGGGGCCCGGACAGTTACAGGACGAGCAGTACTTC. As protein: CASSLGPGQLQDEQYF.

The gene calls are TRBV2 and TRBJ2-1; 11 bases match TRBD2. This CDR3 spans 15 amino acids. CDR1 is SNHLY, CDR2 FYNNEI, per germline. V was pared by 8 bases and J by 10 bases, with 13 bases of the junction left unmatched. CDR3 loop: CASFRNRGTSGEQFF. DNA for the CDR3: TGTGCCAGCTTTCGAAACCGGGGGACTAGCGGAGAGCAGTTCTTC.

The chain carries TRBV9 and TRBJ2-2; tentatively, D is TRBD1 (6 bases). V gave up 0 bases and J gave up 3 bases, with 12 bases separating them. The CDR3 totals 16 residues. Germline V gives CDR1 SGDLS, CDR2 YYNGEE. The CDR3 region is CASSVAGRGYTGELFF. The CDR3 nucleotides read TGTGCCAGCAGCGTAGCTGGTAGGGGGTACACCGGGGAGCTGTTTTTT. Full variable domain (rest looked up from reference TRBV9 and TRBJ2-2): DSGVTQTPKHLITATGQRVTLRCSPRSGDLSVYWYQQSLDQGLQFLIQYYNGEERAKGNILERFSAQQFPDLHSELNLSSLELGDSALYFCASSVAGRGYTGELFFGEGSRLTVL.

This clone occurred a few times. The CDR3 protein is CASSLSYSSPLHF. DNA of the CDR3: TGTGCCAGCAGTTTATCGTACTCCTCACCCCTCCACTTT. This chain uses TRBV27 with TRBJ1-6, with D unresolved. CDR1 is MNHEY, CDR2 SMNVEV, per germline (reference sequence). The V gene lost 0 bases and the J gene lost 10 bases, with 7 bases spanning the gap. The CDR3 spans 13 residues.

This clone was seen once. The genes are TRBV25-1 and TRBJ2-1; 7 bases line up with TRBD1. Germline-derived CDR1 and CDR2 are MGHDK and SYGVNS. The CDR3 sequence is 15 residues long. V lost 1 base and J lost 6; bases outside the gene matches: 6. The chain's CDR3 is CASSEWSNRGNEQFF. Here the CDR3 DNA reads TGTGCCAGCAGTGAATGGAGTAACAGGGGCAATGAGCAGTTCTTC.

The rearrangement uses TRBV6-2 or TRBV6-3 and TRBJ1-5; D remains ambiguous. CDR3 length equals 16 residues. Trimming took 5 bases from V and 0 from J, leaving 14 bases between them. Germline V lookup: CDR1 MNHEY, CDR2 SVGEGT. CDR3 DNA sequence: TGTGCCAGCAGTCCAAGTCCGTCGGTTAGCAATCAGCCCCAGCATTTT. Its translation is CASSPSPSVSNQPQHF.

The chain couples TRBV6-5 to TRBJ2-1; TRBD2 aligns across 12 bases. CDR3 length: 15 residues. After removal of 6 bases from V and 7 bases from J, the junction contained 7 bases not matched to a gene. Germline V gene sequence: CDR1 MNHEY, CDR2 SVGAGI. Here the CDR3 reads CASRLAGGQVNEQFF. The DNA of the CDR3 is TGTGCCAGCAGGCTAGCGGGGGGGCAGGTGAATGAGCAGTTCTTC.

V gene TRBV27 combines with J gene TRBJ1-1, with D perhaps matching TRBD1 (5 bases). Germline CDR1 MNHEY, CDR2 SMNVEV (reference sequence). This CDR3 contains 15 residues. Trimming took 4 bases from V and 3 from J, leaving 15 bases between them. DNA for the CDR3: TGTGCCAGCAGTTCCCCCGGGGGGTTGTACACTGAAGCTTTCTTT. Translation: CASSSPGGLYTEAFF.

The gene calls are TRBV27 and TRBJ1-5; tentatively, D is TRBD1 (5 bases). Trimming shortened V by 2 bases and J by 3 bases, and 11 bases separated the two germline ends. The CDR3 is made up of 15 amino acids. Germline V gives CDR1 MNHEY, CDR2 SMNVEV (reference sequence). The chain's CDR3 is CASSLAPGTNQPQHF. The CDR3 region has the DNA TGTGCCAGCAGTTTAGCCCCAGGGACCAATCAGCCCCAGCATTTT.

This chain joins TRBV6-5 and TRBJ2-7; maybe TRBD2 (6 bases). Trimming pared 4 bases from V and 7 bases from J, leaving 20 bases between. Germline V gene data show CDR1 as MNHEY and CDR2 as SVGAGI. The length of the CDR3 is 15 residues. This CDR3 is CASSSAGTPLGEQYF. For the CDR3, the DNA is TGTGCCAGCAGTTCGGCCGGGACTCCTTTGGGGGAGCAGTACTTC.

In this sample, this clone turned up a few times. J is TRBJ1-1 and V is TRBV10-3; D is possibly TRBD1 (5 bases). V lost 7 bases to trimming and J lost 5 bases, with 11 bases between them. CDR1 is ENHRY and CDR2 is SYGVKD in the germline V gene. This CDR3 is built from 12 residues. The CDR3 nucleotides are TGTGCCATCAAAGGGACGGTGACTGAAGCTTTCTTT. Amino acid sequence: CAIKGTVTEAFF.

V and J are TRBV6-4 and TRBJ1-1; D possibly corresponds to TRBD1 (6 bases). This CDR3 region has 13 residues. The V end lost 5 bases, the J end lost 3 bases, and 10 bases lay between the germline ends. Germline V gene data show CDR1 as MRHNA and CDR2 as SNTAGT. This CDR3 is CASSLRGDTEAFF. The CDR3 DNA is TGTGCCAGCAGTCTCAGGGGTGACACTGAAGCTTTCTTT.

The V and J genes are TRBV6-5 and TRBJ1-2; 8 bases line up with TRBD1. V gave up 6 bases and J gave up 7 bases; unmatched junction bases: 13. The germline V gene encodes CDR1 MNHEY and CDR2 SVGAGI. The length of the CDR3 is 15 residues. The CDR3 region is CASRRPGQEGFGYTF. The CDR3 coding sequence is TGTGCCAGCAGGCGCCCGGGACAGGAAGGATTTGGCTACACCTTC.

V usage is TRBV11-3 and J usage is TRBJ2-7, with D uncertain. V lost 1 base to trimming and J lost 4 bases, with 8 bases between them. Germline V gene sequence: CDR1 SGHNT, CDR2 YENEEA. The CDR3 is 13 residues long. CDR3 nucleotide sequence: TGTGCCAGCAGCTTAGGGGAAAAATACGAGCAGTACTTC. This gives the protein CASSLGEKYEQYF. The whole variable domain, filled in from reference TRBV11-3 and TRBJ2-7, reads EAGVVQSPRYKIIEKKQPVAFWCNPISGHNTLYWYLQNLGQGPELLIRYENEEAVDDSQLPKDRFSAERLKGVDSTLKIQPAELGDSAVYLCASSLGEKYEQYFGPGTRLTVT.

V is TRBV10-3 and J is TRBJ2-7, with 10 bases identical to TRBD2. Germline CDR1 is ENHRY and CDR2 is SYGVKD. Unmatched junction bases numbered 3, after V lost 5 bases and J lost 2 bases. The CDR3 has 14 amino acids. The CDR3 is CAISSSGGTYEQYF. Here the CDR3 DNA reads TGTGCCATCAGTTCTAGCGGGGGAACCTACGAGCAGTACTTC.

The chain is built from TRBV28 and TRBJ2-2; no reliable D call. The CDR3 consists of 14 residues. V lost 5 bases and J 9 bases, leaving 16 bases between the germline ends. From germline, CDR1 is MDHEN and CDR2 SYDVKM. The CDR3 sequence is CASSPGPSMRELFF. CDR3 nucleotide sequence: TGTGCCAGCAGTCCTGGACCCAGCATGCGGGAGCTGTTTTTT.

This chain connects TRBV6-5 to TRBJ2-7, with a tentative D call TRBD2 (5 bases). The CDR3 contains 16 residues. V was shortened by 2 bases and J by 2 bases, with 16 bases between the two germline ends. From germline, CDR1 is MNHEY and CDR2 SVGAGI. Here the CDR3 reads CASSYRHRDPPYEQYF. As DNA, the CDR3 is TGTGCCAGCAGTTACCGTCACCGGGATCCTCCCTACGAGCAGTACTTC.

The CDR3 region is CASSQLRSSYNEQFF. DNA for the CDR3: TGTGCCAGCAGCCAACTAAGGAGCTCCTACAATGAGCAGTTCTTC. The genes are TRBV5-6 and TRBJ2-1; no definite D call. There are 15 residues in the CDR3. The V gene lost 4 bases and the J gene lost 0 bases, with 11 bases spanning the gap. Germline CDR1 is SGHDT and CDR2 is YYEEEE.